One and the same sample provided the 5 T cell receptor beta chains below, sequenced in a study of neurological immune-mediated disorders. Using its own MiXCR run on the 5' RACE reads, TCRdb lists one record per CDR3 protein. Among about 53,000 distinct CDR3 sequences listed, 8% to 9% were seen once. This sample's time point: longitudinal time-point 3. The sequencing input was PBMCs. The receptors originated from a woman aged 35 to 49 in good health.

The sample holds one count of this clonotype. The chain links TRBV20-1 to TRBJ2-3; D remains unclear. V gave up 3 bases and J gave up 4 bases, with 8 bases separating them. The length of the CDR3 is 12 residues. Germline V gives CDR1 DFQATT, CDR2 SNEGSKA (reference sequence). CDR3 amino acids: CSASSRADTQYF. In DNA, the CDR3 is TGCAGTGCTAGCTCTCGGGCAGATACGCAGTATTTT.

This clonotype was counted many times. The V call is TRBV5-1, the J call TRBJ1-2; D not resolved. Germline-derived CDR1 and CDR2 are SGHRS and YFSETQ. V gave up 0 bases and J gave up 4 bases, with 13 bases separating them. The CDR3 length is 15 residues. CDR3 nucleotide sequence: TGCGCCAGCAGCTTGGGGGAAGGAGAGATCTATGGCTACACCTTC. Its protein product is CASSLGEGEIYGYTF.

At least ten counts were recorded for this clonotype. The V and J genes are TRBV5-5 and TRBJ2-7, with D unresolved. The germline V gene has CDR1 SGHKS and CDR2 YYEKEE (reference sequence). The CDR3 is 13 residues long. Trimming removed 2 bases at V and 3 bases at J, with 9 bases between. The CDR3 loop is CASSFSEYYEQYF. CDR3 sequence (DNA): TGTGCCAGCAGCTTCTCAGAATACTACGAGCAGTACTTC.

This clonotype was recorded at least ten times. This sequence joins TRBV10-2 and TRBJ1-6, with D perhaps matching TRBD1 (5 bases). The CDR3 sequence is 15 residues long. V was shortened by 4 bases and J by 10 bases, with 17 bases between the two germline ends. Germline loops: CDR1 WSHSY, CDR2 SAAADI. CDR3 bases: TGCGCCAGCAGTGGGCTGGGCAACCAGGGATCACCCCTCCACTTT. It encodes CASSGLGNQGSPLHF.

This clonotype was observed a handful of times. The chain has TRBV19 and TRBJ2-2, with 7 bases identical to TRBD1. Germline CDR1 and CDR2: LNHDA and SQIVND (reference sequence). This CDR3 comprises 16 residues. After removal of 5 bases from V and 1 base from J, the junction contained 7 bases not matched to a gene. CDR3 sequence reads: CASSPTRTGNTGELFF. The CDR3 DNA reads as TGTGCCAGTAGTCCCACACGGACAGGGAACACCGGGGAGCTGTTTTTT.